Shown below are 2 T cell receptor beta chains from a single sample sequenced in a study of metastatic and nonmetastatic thyroid tumors. TCRdb re-clonotyped the PCR reads through MiXCR. Found here are about 35,000 clones, less than 30% of them singletons; the top ten hold 7.8%. All patients reached thyroid surgery having received no treatment beforehand. The sample consisted of blood. The source of these receptors is a female donor with papillary thyroid cancer or a benign thyroid nodule (not recorded which). Some clones in this sample may be carry-over from other donors' samples.

This clone came up many times. The genes are TRBV28 and TRBJ2-1; the D is unclear. The length of the CDR3 is 14 residues. The V gene lost 2 bases and the J gene lost 0 bases, with 5 bases spanning the gap. The germline gives CDR1 MDHEN, CDR2 SYDVKM. The CDR3 coding sequence is TGTGCCAGCAGTTTAGCGGCCTCCTACAATGAGCAGTTCTTC. Translated, it gives CASSLAASYNEQFF.

This clone is medium-sized. This chain links TRBV30 with TRBJ2-7; TRBD1 matches at 9 bases. Germline CDR1 is GTSNPN and CDR2 is SVGIG (reference sequence). CDR3 size: 13 residues. J lost 6 bases, V lost 5 bases, and 8 bases had no gene match. The CDR3 here is CAWDGTGKGEQYF. In DNA, the CDR3 is TGTGCCTGGGACGGGACAGGGAAGGGCGAGCAGTACTTC.